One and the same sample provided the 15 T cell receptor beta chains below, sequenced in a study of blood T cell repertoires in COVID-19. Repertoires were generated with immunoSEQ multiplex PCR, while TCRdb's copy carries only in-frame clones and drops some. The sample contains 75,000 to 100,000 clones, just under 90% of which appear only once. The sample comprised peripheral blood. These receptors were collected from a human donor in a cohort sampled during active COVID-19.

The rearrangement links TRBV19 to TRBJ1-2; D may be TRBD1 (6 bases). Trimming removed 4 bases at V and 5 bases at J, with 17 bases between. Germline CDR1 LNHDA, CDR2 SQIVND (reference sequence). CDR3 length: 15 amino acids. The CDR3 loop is CASSTTGGLGYGYTF. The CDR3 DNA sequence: TGTGCCAGTAGTACGACCGGGGGGCTCGGTTATGGCTACACCTTC.

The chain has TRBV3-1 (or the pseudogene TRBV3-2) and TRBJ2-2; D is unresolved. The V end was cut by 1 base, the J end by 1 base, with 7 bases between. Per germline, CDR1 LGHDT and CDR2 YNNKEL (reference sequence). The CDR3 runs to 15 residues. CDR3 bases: TGTGCCAGCAGCCAAGTCTTACTGAACACCGGGGAGCTGTTTTTT. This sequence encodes CASSQVLLNTGELFF.

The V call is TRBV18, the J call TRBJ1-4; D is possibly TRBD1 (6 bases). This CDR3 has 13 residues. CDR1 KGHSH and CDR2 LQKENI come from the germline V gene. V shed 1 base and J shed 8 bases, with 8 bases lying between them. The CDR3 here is CASSPQGDEKLFF. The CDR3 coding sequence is TGTGCCAGCTCACCACAGGGGGACGAAAAACTGTTTTTT.

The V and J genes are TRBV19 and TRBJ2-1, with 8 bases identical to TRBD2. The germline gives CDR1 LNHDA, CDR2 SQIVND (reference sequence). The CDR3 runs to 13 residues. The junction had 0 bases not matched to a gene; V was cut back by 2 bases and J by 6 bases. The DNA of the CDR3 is TGTGCCAGTAGTATACTAGCGGGCAATGAGCAGTTCTTC. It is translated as CASSILAGNEQFF.

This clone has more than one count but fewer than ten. The CDR3 is CASSFLQVNTEAFF. CDR3 bases: TGTGCCAGCAGCTTTTTACAGGTGAACACTGAAGCTTTCTTT. This chain connects TRBV5-6 to TRBJ1-1; D possibly corresponds to TRBD1 (5 bases). Germline-derived CDR1 and CDR2 are SGHDT and YYEEEE. V was shortened by 2 bases and J by 0 bases, with 8 bases between the two germline ends. This CDR3 is 14 amino acids long.

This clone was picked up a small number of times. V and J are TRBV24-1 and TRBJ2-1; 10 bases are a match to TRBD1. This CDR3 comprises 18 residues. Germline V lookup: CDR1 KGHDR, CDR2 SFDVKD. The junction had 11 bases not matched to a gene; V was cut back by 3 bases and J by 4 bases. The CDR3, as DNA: TGTGCCACCAGTGATCAGAATGCCGGGACAGGGGTATACAATGAGCAGTTCTTC. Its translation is CATSDQNAGTGVYNEQFF.

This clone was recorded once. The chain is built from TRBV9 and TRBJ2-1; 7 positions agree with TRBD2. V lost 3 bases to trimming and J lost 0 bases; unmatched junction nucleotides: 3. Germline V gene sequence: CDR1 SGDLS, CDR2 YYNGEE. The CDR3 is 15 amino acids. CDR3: CASSDRDYSYNEQFF. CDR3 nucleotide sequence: TGTGCCAGCAGCGACCGGGACTACTCCTACAATGAGCAGTTCTTC.

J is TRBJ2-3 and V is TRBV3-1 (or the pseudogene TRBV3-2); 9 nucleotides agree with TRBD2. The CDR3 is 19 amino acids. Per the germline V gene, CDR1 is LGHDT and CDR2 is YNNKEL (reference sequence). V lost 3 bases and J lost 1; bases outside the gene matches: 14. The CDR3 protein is CASSQLGSGRGYGTDTQYF. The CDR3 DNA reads TGTGCCAGCAGCCAGCTGGGTAGCGGGAGAGGCTACGGCACAGATACGCAGTATTTT.

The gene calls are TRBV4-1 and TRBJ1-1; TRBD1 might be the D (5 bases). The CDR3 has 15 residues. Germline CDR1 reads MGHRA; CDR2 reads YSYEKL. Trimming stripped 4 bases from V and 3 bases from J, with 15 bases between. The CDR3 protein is CASSPHFRADTEAFF. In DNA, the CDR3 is TGCGCCAGCAGCCCCCATTTCAGGGCTGACACTGAAGCTTTCTTT.

The CDR3 DNA is TGTGCCAGCAGTTTATCCGCCAGAGCGAACTATGGCTACACCTTC. This codes for CASSLSARANYGYTF. The chain uses TRBV28 and TRBJ1-2; D not resolved. Trimming left V 1 base short and J 2 bases short, with 11 bases between. The CDR3 has 15 amino acids. The germline gives CDR1 MDHEN, CDR2 SYDVKM.

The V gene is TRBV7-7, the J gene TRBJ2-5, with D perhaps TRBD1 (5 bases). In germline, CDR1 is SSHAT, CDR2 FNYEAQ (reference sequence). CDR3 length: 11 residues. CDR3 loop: CATLQGETQYF. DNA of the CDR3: TGTGCTACCTTGCAGGGAGAGACCCAGTACTTC.

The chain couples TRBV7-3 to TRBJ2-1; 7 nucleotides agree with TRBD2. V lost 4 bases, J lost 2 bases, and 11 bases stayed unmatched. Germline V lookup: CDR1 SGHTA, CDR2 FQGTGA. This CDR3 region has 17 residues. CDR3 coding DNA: TGTGCCAGCAGCTCTCTGGGGCGGGAGAAGACCTACAATGAGCAGTTCTTC. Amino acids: CASSSLGREKTYNEQFF.

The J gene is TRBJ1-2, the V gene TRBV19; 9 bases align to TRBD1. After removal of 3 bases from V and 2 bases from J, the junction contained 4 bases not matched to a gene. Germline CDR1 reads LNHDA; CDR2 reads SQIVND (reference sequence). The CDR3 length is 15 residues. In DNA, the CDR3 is TGTGCCAGTAGTATCAGACAGGGGGGAAACTATGGCTACACCTTC. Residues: CASSIRQGGNYGYTF.

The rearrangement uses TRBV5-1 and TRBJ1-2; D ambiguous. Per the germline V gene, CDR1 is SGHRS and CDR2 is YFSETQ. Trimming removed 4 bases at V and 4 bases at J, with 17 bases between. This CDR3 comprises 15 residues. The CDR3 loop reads CASSPNTGGGYGYTF. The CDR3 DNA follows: TGCGCCAGCAGCCCCAATACGGGAGGAGGCTATGGCTACACCTTC.

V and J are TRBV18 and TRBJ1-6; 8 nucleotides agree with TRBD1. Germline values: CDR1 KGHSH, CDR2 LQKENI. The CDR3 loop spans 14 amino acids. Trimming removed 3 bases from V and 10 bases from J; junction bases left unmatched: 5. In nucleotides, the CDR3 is TGTGCCAGCTCACCCGGGACAGGCCAATCACCCCTCCACTTT. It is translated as CASSPGTGQSPLHF.